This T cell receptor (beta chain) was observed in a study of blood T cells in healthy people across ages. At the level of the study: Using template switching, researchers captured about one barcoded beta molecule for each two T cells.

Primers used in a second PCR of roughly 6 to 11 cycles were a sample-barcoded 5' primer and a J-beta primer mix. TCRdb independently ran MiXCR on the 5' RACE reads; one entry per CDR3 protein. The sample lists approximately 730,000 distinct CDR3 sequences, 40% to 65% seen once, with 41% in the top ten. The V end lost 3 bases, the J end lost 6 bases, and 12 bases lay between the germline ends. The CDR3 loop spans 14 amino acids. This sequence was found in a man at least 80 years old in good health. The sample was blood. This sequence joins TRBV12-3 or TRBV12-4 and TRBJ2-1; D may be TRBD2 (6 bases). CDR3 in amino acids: CASSLDYSGNEQFF. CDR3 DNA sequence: TGTGCCAGCAGTTTGGACTATTCGGGCAATGAGCAGTTCTTC.